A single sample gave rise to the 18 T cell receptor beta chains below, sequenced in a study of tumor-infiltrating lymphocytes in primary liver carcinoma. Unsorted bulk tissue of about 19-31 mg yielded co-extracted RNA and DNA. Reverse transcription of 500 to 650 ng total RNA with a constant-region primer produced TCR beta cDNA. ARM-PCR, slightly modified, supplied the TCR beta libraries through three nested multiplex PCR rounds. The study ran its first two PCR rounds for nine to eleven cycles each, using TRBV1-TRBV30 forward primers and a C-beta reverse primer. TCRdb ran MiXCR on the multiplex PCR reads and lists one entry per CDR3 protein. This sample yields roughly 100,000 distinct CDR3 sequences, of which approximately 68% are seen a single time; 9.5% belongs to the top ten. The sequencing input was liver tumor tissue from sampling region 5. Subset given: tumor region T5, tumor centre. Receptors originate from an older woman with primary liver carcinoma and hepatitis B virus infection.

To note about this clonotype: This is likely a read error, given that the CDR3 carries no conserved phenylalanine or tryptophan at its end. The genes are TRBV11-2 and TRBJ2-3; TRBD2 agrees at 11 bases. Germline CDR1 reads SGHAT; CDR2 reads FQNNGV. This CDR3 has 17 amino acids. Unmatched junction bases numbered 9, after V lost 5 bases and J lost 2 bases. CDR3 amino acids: CASSQPGLADLTDTQYH. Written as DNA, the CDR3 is TGTGCCAGCAGCCAACCGGGACTAGCGGACCTCACAGATACGCAGTATCAT.

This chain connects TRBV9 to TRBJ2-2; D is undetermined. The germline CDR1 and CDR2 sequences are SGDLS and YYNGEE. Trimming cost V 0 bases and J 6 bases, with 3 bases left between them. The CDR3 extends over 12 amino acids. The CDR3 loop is CASSVDSGELFF. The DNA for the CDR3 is TGTGCCAGCAGCGTAGATTCCGGGGAGCTGTTTTTT.

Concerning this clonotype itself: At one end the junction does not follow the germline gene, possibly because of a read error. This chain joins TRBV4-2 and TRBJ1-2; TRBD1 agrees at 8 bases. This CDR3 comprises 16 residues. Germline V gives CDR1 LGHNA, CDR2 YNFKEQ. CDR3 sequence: CPSSQDPGQGARGYTF. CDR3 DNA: TGTCCCAGCAGTCAAGATCCCGGGCAGGGGGCGCGTGGCTACACCTTC.

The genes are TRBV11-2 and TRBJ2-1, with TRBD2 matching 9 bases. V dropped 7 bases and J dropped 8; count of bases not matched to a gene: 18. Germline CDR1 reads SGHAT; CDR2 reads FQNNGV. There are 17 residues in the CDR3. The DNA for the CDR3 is TGTGCCAGCAACAGGAGACAAGCGGGAGGACCGGGGGATGAGCAGTTCTTC. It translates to CASNRRQAGGPGDEQFF.

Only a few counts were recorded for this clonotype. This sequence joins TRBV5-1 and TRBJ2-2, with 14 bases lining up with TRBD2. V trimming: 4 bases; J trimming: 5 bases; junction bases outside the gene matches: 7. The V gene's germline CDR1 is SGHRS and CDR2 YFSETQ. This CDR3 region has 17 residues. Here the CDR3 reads CASSQGLAGAVTGELFF. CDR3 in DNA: TGCGCCAGCAGCCAGGGACTAGCGGGAGCGGTAACCGGGGAGCTGTTTTTT.

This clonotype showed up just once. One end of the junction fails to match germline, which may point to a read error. Here the CDR3 reads CAGSQGIEQYF. The DNA of the CDR3 is TGTGCCGGCAGCCAGGGGATCGAGCAGTACTTC. The gene calls are TRBV6-5 and TRBJ2-7; D might be TRBD1 (6 bases). CDR1 and CDR2 from the germline V gene are MNHEY and SVGAGI. This CDR3 contains 11 residues.

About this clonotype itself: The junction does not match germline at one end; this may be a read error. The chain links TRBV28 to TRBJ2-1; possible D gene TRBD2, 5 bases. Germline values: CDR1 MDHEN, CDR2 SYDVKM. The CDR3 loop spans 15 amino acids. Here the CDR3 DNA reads TGTGCCAGCAGTTTATATGCTGGAGGCGACAATAAGCAGTTCTTC. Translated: CASSLYAGGDNKQFF.

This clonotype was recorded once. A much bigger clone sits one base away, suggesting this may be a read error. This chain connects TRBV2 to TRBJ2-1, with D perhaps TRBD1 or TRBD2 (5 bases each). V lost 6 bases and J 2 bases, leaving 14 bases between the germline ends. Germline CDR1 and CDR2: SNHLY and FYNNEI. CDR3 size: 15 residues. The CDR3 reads CASRWDPPTYNEQFF. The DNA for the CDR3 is TGTGCCAGCAGGTGGGACCCTCCTACCTACAATGAGCAGTTCTTC.

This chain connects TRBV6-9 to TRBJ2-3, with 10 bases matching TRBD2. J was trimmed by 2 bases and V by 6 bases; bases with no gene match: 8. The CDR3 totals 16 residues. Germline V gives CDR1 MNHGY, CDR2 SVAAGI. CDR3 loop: CASSQIAGGNTDTQYF. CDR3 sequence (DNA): TGTGCCAGCAGCCAAATAGCGGGAGGTAACACAGATACGCAGTATTTT.

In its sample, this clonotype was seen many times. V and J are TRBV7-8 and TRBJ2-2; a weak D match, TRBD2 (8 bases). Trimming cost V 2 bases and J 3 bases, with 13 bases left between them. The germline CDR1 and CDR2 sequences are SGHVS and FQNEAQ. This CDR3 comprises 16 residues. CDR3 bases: TGTGCCAGCAGCTTATTTAGCGGGACAGACACCGGGGAGCTGTTTTTT. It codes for CASSLFSGTDTGELFF.

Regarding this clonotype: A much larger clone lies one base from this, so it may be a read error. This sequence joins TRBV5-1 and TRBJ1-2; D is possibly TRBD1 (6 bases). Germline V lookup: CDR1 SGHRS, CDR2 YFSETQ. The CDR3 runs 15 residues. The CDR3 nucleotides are TGCGCCAGCAGCCCAGGACAGAATCATAACTATGGCTACATCTTC. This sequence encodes CASSPGQNHNYGYIF.

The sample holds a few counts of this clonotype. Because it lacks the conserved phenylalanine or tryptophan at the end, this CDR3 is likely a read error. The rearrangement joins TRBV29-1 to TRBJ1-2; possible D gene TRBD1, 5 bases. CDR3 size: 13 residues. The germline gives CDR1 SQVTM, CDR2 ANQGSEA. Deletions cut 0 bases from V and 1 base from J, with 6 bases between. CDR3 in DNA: TGCAGCGTTGAAGAGACAGTTAACTATGGCTACACCTCC. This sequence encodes CSVEETVNYGYTS.

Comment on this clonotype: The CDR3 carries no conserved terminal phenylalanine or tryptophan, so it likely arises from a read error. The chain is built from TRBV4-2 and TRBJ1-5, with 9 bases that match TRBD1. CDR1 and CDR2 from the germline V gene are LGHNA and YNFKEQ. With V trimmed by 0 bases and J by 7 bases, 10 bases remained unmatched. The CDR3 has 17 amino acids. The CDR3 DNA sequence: TGTGCCAGCAGCCAAGACTCGGCCGGGACAGGGAAACAGCCCCAGCATTTG. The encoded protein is CASSQDSAGTGKQPQHL.

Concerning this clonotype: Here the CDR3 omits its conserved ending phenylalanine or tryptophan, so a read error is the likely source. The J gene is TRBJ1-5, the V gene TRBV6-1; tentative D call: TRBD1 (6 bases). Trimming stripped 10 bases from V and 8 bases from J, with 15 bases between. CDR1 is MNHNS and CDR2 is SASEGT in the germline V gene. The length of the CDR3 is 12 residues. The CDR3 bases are TGTGCCAACAGGGACCTGACTAAGCCCCAGCATTAT. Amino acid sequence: CANRDLTKPQHY.

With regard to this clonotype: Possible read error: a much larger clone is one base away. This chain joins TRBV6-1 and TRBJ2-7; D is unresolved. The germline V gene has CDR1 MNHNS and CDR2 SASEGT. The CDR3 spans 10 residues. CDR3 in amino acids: CASMSYDQYF. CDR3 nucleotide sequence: TGTGCCAGCATGTCCTACGATCAGTACTTC.

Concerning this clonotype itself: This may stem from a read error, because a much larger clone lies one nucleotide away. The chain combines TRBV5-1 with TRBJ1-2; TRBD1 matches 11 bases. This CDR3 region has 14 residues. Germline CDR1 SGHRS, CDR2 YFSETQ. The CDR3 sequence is CASSLWTGGSGYAF. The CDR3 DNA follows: TGCGCCAGCAGCTTATGGACAGGGGGCAGTGGCTACGCCTTC.

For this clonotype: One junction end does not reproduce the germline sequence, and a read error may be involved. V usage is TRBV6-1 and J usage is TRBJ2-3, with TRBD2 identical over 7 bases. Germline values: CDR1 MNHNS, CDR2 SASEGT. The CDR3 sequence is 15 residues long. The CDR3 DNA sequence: TGTGTCAGCAGTGAAGCGCGCGGGAGCACAGATGCGCAGTATTTT. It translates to CVSSEARGSTDAQYF.

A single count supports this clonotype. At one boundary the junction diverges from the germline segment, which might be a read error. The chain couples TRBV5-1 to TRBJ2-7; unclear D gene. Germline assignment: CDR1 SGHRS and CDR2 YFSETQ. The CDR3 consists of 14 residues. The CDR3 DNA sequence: TGCACCAGCAGCTTGATCACCACTGCGCGCGAGCAGTACTTC. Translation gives CTSSLITTAREQYF. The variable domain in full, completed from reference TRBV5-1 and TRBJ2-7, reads KAGVTQTPRYLIKTRGQQVTLSCSPISGHRSVSWYQQTPGQGLQFLFEYFSETQRNKGNFPGRFSGRQFSNSRSEMNVSTLELGDSALYLCTSSLITTAREQYFGPGTRLTVT.